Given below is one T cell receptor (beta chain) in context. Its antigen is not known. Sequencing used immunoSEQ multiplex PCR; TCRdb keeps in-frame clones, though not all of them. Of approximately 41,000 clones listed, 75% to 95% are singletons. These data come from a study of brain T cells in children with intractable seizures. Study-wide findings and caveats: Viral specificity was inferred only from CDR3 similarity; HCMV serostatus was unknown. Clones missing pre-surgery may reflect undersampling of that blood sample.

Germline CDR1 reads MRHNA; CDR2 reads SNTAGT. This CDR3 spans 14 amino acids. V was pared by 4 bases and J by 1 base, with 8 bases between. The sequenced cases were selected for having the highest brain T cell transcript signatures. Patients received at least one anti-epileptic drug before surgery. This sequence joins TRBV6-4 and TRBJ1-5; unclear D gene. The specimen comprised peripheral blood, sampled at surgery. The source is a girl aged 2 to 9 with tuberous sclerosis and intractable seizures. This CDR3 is CASSVTYSNQPQHF. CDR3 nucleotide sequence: TGTGCCAGCAGTGTTACCTACAGCAATCAGCCCCAGCATTTT.